The clone carrying this TCR beta chain was seen more than once but under ten times. Its antigen is currently unknown. This record comes from a study of T cells in Graves' hyperthyroidism and ophthalmopathy. CDR1 is MGHRA and CDR2 is YSYEKL in the germline V gene. V was clipped by 5 bases and J by 1 base, with 20 bases between them. The CDR3 extends over 18 amino acids. Study-level findings and limits: The model anticipated ophthalmopathy a median about six months pre-onset. Most clonotypes expanded in the thyroid (above 0.001) were also present in blood.

Amplification yielded TCR beta CDR3 regions, with RNA transcripts as the source. During a first-round RT-PCR of the TCR CDR3, the HTBI primer set was used. TCRdb passed the multiplex PCR reads through MiXCR, listing each CDR3 protein once. The sample gives more than 550,000 distinct CDR3 sequences, roughly a sixth of which show up once; approximately 15% is in the top ten. Exclusion of a patient resulted from uncontrolled infection, other autoimmune disease, pregnancy or lactation. Blood was obtained at the first hyperthyroidism diagnosis, which preceded any ophthalmopathy symptoms. The source is a woman between 45 and 60 years old with Graves' hyperthyroidism that later progressed to Graves' ophthalmopathy. This rearrangement joins TRBV4-1 to TRBJ2-2; D gene uncertain. Sequences were obtained from blood. The CDR3 reads CASSYTPRVGGNTGELFF. In DNA, the CDR3 is TGCGCCAGCAGCTACACCCCTAGGGTCGGCGGGAACACCGGGGAGCTGTTTTTT.